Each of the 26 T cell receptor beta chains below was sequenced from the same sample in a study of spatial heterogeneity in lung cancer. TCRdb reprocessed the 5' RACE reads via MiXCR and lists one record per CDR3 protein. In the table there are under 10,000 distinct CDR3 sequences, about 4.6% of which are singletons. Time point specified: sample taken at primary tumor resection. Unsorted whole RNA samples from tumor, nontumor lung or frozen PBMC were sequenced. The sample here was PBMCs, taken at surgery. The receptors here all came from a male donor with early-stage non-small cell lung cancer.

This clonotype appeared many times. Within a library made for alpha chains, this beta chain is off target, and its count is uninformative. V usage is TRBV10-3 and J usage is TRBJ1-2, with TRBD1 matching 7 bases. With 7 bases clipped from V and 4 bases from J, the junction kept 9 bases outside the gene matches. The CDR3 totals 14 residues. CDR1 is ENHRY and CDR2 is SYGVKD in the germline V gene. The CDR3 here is CAITGRDSPYGYTF. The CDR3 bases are TGTGCCATCACTGGAAGGGACAGTCCCTATGGCTACACCTTC.

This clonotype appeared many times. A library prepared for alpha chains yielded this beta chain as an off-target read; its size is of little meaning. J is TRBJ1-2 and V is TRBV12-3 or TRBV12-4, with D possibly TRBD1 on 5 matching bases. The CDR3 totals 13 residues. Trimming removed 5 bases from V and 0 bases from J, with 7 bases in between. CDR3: CASSGTANYGYTF. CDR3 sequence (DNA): TGTGCCAGCAGTGGGACGGCTAACTATGGCTACACCTTC.

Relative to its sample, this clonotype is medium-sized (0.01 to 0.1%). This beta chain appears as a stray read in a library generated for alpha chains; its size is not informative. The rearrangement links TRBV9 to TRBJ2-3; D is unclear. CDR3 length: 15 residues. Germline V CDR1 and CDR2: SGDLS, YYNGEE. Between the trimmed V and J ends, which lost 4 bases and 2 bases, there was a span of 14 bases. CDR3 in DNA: TGTGCCAGCAGCCCCAGACCGATACCCACAGATACGCAGTATTTT. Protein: CASSPRPIPTDTQYF.

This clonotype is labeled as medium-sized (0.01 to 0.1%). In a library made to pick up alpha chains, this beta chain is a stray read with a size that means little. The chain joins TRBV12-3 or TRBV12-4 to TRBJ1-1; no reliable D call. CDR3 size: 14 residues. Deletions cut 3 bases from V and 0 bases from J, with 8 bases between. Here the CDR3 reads CASSLVGMNTEAFF. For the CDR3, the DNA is TGTGCCAGCAGTTTGGTAGGGATGAACACTGAAGCTTTCTTT.

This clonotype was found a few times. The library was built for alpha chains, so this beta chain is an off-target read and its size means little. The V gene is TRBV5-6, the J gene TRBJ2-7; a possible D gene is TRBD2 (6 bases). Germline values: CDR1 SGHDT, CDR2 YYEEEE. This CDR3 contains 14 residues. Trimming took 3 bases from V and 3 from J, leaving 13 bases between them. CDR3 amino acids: CASSSRGGVYEQYF. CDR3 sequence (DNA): TGTGCCAGCAGCTCCCGGGGCGGGGTCTACGAGCAGTACTTC.

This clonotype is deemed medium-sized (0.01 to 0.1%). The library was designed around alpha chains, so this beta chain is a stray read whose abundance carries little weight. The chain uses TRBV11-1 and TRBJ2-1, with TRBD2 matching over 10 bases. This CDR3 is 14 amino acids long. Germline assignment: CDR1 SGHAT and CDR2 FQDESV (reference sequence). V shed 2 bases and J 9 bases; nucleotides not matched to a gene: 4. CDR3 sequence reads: CASSLSGGAGEQFF. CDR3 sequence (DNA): TGTGCCAGCAGCTTAAGCGGGGGGGCCGGTGAGCAGTTCTTC.

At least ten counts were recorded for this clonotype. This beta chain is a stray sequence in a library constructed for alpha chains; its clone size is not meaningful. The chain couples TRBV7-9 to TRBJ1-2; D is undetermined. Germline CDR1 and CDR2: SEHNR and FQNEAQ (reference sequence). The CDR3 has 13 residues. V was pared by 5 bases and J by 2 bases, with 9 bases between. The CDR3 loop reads CASSPARNYGYTF. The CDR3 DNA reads TGTGCCAGCAGCCCCGCACGGAACTATGGCTACACCTTC. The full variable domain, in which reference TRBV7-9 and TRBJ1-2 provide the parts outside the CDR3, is DTGVSQNPRHKITKRGQNVTFRCDPISEHNRLYWYRQTLGQGPEFLTYFQNEAQLEKSRLLSDRFSAERPKGSFSTLEIQRTEQGDSAMYLCASSPARNYGYTFGSGTRLTVV.

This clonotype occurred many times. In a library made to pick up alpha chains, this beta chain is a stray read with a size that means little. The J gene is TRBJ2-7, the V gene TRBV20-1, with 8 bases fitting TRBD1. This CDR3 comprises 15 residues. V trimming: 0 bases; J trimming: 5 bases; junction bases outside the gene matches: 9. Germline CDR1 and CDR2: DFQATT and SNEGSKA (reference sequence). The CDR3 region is CSARDDPGQDHEQYF. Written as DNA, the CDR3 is TGCAGTGCTAGAGATGACCCGGGACAGGACCACGAGCAGTACTTC.

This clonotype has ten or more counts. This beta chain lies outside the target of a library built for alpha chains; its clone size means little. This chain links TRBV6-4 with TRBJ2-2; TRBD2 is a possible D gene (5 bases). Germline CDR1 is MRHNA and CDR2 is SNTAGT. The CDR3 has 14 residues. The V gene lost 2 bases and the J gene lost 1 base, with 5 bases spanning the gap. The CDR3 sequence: CASSDAGNTGELFF. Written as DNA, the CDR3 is TGTGCCAGCAGTGACGCGGGGAACACCGGGGAGCTGTTTTTT.

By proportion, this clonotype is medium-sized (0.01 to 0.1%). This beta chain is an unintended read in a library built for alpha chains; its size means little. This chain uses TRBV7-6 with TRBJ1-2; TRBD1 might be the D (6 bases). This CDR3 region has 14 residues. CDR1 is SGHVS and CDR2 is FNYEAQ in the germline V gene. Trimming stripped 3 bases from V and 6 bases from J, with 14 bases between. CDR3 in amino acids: CASSLIDRTDGYTF. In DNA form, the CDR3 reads TGTGCCAGCAGCTTGATTGACAGGACTGATGGCTACACCTTC.

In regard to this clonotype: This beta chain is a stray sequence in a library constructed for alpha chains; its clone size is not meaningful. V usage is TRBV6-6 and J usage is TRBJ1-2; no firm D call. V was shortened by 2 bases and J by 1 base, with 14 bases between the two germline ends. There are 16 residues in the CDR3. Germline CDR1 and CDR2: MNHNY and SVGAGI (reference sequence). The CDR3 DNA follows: TGTGCCAGCAGTTACCGGCAGACAAAAAATAACTATGGCTACACCTTC. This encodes CASSYRQTKNNYGYTF.

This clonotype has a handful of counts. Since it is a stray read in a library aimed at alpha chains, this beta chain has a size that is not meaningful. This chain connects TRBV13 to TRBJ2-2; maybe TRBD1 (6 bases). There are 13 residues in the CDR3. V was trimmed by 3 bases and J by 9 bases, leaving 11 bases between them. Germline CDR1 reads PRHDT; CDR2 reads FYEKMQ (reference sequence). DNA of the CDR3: TGTGCCAGCAGCTTCGACAGGTCGCGGGAGCTGTTTTTT. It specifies CASSFDRSRELFF.

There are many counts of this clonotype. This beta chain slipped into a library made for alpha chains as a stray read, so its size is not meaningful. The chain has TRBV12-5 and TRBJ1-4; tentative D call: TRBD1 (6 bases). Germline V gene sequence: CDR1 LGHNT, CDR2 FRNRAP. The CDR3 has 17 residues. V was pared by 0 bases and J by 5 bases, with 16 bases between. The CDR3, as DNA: TGTGCTAGTGGTTTGGTTACCCCCGGACAGCTAAATGAAAAACTGTTTTTT. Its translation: CASGLVTPGQLNEKLFF.

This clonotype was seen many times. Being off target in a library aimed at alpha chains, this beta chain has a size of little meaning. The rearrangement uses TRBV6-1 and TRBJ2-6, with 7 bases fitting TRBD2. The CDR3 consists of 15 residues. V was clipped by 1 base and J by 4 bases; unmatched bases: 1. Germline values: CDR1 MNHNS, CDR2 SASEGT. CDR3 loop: CASSEGGGGANVLTF. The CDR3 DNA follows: TGTGCCAGCAGTGAAGGGGGAGGGGGGGCCAACGTCCTGACTTTC.

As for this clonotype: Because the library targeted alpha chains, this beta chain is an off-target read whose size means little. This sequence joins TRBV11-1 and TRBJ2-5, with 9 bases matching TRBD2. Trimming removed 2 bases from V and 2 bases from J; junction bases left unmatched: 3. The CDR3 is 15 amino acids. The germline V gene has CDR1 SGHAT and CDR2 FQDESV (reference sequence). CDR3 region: CASSLPSGIQETQYF. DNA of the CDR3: TGTGCCAGCAGCTTACCTAGCGGGATTCAAGAGACCCAGTACTTC.

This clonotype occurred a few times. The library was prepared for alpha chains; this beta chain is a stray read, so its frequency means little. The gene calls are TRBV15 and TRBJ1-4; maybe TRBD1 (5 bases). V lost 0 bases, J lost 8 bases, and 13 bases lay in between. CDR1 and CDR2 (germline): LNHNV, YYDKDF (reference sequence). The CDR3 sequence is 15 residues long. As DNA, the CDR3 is TGTGCCACCAGCAGAGATGGGGGACCTTCCGAAAAACTGTTTTTT. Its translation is CATSRDGGPSEKLFF.

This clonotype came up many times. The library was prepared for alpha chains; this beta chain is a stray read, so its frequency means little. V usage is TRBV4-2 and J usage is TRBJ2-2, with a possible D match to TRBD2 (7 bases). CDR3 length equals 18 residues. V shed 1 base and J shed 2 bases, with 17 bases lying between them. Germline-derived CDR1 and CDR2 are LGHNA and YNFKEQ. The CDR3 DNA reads TGTGCCAGCAGCCAAGTCTTGGCGGGGGCGGCTAACACCGGGGAGCTGTTTTTT. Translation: CASSQVLAGAANTGELFF.

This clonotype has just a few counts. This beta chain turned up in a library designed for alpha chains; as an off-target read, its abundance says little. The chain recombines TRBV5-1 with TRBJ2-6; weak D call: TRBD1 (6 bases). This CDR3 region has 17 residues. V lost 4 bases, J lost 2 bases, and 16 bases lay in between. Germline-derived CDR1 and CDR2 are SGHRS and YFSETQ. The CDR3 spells CASSLYTRGAGANVLTF. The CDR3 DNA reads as TGCGCCAGCAGCCTATACACCAGGGGCGCTGGGGCCAACGTCCTGACTTTC.

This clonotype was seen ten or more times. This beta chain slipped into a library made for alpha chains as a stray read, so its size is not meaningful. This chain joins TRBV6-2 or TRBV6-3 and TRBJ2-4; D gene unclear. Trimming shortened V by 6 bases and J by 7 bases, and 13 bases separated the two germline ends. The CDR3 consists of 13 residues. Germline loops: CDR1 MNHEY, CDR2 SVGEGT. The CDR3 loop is CASRLVSRNIQYF. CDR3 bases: TGTGCCAGCAGATTGGTTTCTCGGAACATTCAGTACTTC.

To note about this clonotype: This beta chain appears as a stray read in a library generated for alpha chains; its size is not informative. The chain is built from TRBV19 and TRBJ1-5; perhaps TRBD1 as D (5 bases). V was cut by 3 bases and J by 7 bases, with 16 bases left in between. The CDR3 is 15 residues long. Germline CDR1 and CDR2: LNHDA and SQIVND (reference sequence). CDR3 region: CASSIEGQLGQPQHF. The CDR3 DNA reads TGTGCCAGTAGTATCGAAGGACAATTAGGGCAGCCCCAGCATTTT.

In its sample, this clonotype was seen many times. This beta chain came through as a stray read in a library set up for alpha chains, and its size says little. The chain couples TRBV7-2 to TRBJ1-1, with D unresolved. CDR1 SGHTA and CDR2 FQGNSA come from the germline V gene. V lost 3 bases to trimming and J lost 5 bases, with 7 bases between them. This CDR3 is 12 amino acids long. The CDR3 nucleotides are TGTGCCAGCAGCTTTAAGGGAACTGAAGCTTTCTTT. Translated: CASSFKGTEAFF.

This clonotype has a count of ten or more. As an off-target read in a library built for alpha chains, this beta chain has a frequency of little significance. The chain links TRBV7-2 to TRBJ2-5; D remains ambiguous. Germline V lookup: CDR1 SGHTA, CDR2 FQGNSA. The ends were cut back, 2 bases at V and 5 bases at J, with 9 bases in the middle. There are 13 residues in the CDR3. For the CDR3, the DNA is TGTGCCAGCAGCTTAAAGGCCTCGGAGACCCAGTACTTC. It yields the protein CASSLKASETQYF. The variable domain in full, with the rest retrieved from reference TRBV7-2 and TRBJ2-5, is GAGVSQSPSNKVTEKGKDVELRCDPISGHTALYWYRQSLGQGLEFLIYFQGNSAPDKSGLPSDRFSAERTGGSVSTLTIQRTQQEDSAVYLCASSLKASETQYFGPGTRLLVL.

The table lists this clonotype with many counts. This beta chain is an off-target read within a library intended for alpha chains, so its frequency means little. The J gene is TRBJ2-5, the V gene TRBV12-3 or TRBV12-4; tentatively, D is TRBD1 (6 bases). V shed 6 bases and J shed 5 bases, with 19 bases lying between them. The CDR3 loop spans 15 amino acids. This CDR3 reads CASSSKTGFEETQYF. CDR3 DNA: TGTGCCAGCAGCTCCAAGACAGGATTTGAGGAGACCCAGTACTTC.

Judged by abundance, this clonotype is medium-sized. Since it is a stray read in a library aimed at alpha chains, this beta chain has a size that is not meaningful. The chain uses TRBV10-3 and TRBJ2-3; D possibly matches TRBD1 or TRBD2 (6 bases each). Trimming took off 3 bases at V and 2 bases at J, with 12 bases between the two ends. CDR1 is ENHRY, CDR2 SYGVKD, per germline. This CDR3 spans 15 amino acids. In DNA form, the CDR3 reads TGTGCCATCAGTGATTCGGGGGCAATCACAGATACGCAGTATTTT. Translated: CAISDSGAITDTQYF.

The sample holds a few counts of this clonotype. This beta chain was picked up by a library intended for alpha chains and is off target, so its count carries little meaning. CDR3 loop: CASSHKGYRVYGYTF. The CDR3 DNA reads TGTGCCAGCAGCCACAAAGGGTACAGAGTCTATGGCTACACCTTC. The chain couples TRBV3-1 to TRBJ1-2, with no clear D. The CDR3 is 15 residues long. V lost 3 bases and J lost 4, with 15 bases in between. In germline, CDR1 is LGHDT, CDR2 YNNKEL (reference sequence).

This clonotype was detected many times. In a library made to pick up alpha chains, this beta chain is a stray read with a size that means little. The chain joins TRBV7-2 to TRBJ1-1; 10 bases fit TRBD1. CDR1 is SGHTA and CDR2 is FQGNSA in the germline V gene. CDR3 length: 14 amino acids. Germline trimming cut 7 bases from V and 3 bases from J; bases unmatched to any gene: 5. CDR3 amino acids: CASKTTGGYTEAFF. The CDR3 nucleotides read TGTGCCAGCAAGACGACAGGGGGCTACACTGAAGCTTTCTTT.